The source of this T cell receptor beta chain is a study of control samples from healthy donors and cancer patients (dated by TCRdb to the early 2020s). Concerning this clone itself: It has no known antigen specificity. Base-call qualities are not available, and no considerably larger clone is one nucleotide away.

Reading the germline V gene (reference sequence) gives CDR1 SEHNR and CDR2 FQNEAQ. Deletion took 1 base off V and 6 bases off J, with a span of 10 bases between the germline ends. The CDR3 starts with the cysteine, ends with the phenylalanine, and has 14 residues. Only the CDR3 DNA stays, 42 bases, in frame from base 1. Libraries came from the immunoSEQ multiplex PCR assay. The table comes from immuneACCESS by way of TCRdb, which keeps in-frame sequences with V and J called. Part of the clones is missing from these tables; in studies checked, under half for an unresolved V gene and the rest for unknown reasons. Here the sample has 400,000 to 450,000 clones; about nine tenths occur a single time. Clones ranked in the top ten supply approximately 6.3% of the sample.

The chain links TRBV7-9 with TRBJ2-4, with no reliable assignment of the D segment. Sequencing was performed on PBMCs. The receptor was isolated from a man aged 35-49 years with head and neck cancer. The nucleotide sequence is given as TGTGCCAGCAGCTTAGATTTGGCCGGAAACATTCAGTACTTC. Its protein product is CASSLDLAGNIQYF. Extended through the reference TRBV7-9 and TRBJ2-4 proteins, this CDR3 yields the full variable domain: DTGVSQNPRHKITKRGQNVTFRCDPISEHNRLYWYRQTLGQGPEFLTYFQNEAQLEKSRLLSDRFSAERPKGSFSTLEIQRTEQGDSAMYLCASSLDLAGNIQYFGAGTRLSVL.